This T cell receptor beta chain is drawn from a study of blood T cell repertoires in COVID-19. Clones were sequenced by immunoSEQ multiplex PCR, and TCRdb holds only the in-frame ones, with some missing. The sample includes 15,000 to 20,000 clones, approximately 85% of them seen just once. The length of the CDR3 is 13 residues. Between the trimmed V and J ends, which lost 5 bases and 6 bases, there was a span of 10 bases. The receptor comes from a man aged 80 or over with acute or convalescent COVID-19. The sample comprised peripheral blood. V usage is TRBV12-3 or TRBV12-4 and J usage is TRBJ2-2; D may be TRBD1 (6 bases). The CDR3 is CASSRQVSGELFF. The CDR3 DNA reads TGTGCCAGCAGTCGACAGGTTTCCGGGGAGCTGTTTTTT.